One and the same sample provided the 32 T cell receptor delta chains below, sequenced in a study of gamma-delta T cells after stem cell transplantation. TCRdb re-analyzed the RT-PCR reads via CATT. The sample records about 1,600 delta-chain clones, around 7.7% being singletons. Input material: gamma-delta T cells. Every receptor here comes from a human donor. It is not recorded whose cells these are; they may come from a transplant donor.

Remarks on this clone: Given a much more abundant clone one base away, this may be a read error. The same CDR3 arises from other DNA sequences in this sample as well. The genes are TRDV2 and TRDJ1; 9 bases line up with TRDD3. Germline trimming cut 7 bases from V and 3 bases from J; bases unmatched to any gene: 8. The CDR3 has 14 residues. Germline V gives CDR1 GEAIGNYY, CDR2 EKD. The CDR3: CACQELGDSDKLIF. The DNA for the CDR3 is TGTGCCTGCCAAGAGCTGGGGGATTCCGATAAACTCATCTTT.

By share, this clone counts as medium-sized. A read error is likely here: a far larger clone is one base away. In DNA, the CDR3 is TGTGCTCTTGGGGAAAGCCTCATATCTTATTACTGGGGGATCAGGGGCACCGATAAACTCATCTTT. This gives the protein CALGESLISYYWGIRGTDKLIF. This chain links TRDV1 with TRDJ1, with 10 bases identical to TRDD3. The CDR3 covers 22 residues. Germline V gene sequence: CDR1 TSWWSYY, CDR2 QGS. The trim removed 2 bases at V and 1 base at J, leaving 22 bases unmatched.

The table lists this clone with a few counts. The rearrangement links TRDV2 to TRDJ1, with TRDD3 matching over 8 bases. The V gene end was trimmed by 0 bases and the J gene end by 2 bases; junction bases not matched to a gene: 7. Germline-derived CDR1 and CDR2 are GEAIGNYY and EKD. The CDR3 has 16 residues. The CDR3 protein is CACDTVGGSRTDKLIF. The CDR3 nucleotides are TGTGCCTGTGACACCGTTGGGGGATCCCGAACCGATAAACTCATCTTT.

As to this clone: This sequence may be a read error, since a much larger clone differs from it by one base. The chain employs TRDV2 and TRDJ1; no definite D call. The CDR3 is 14 residues long. Per the germline V gene, CDR1 is GEAIGNYY and CDR2 is EKD. CDR3 nucleotide sequence: TGTGCCTGTGACACCCTGGAGAACACCTATAAACTCATCTTT. Translated: CACDTLENTYKLIF.

Worth noting for this clone: A single base is all that separates this from a far larger clone, so a read error is likely. The chain combines TRDV2 with TRDJ1, with 8 bases fitting TRDD3. With V trimmed by 5 bases and J by 1 base, 14 bases remained unmatched. Germline V gene lookup returns CDR1 GEAIGNYY and CDR2 EKD. This CDR3 is 17 amino acids long. CDR3 residues: CACVPILGATSTDKLIF. CDR3 bases: TGTGCCTGTGTCCCGATACTGGGGGCCACCTCCACCGATAAACTCATCTTT.

A few counts support this clone. Only one base separates this from a far larger clonotype, so it likely reflects a read error. The chain has TRDV2 and TRDJ1, with 13 nucleotides matching TRDD3. The CDR3 runs to 17 residues. CDR1 is GEAIGNYY, CDR2 EKD, per germline. Trimming cost V 3 bases and J 0 bases; bases outside gene matches: 6. As DNA, the CDR3 is TGTGCCTGTGACGCACTGGGGGATACGGAAGACACCGATAAACTCATCTTT. Translated, it gives CACDALGDTEDTDKLIF.

Within the sample, this clone is medium-sized. The gene calls are TRDV1 and TRDJ1; 11 nucleotides line up with TRDD3. The CDR3 spans 24 residues. Looked up from germline, CDR1 is TSWWSYY and CDR2 is QGS. V lost 1 base, J lost 0 bases, and 25 bases stayed unmatched. DNA of the CDR3: TGTGCTCTTGGGGAACGCCACCTACCCCAACTACGATGGGGGATACGCTTGTACACCGATAAACTCATCTTT. Translated: CALGERHLPQLRWGIRLYTDKLIF.

This clone was observed a handful of times. A far bigger clonotype differs at one base, so this is likely a read error. The sample carries other DNA sequences with the same CDR3. The chain is built from TRDV2 and TRDJ1, with 10 nucleotides matching TRDD3. Germline CDR1 GEAIGNYY, CDR2 EKD. The J segment lost 9 bases and the V segment lost 4 bases, leaving 10 bases of the junction unmatched. The CDR3 spans 14 residues. CDR3 nucleotides: TGTGCCTGTGAGCATCTACTGGGGGATCGGGAACTCATCTTT. Its translation is CACEHLLGDRELIF.

This clone was observed a few times. A clone one base away is much larger, so this may be a read error. Different DNA sequences within this sample yield the same CDR3. The chain joins TRDV2 to TRDJ1; 7 bases fit TRDD3. CDR1 is GEAIGNYY, CDR2 EKD, per germline. Germline trimming cut 0 bases from V and 0 bases from J; bases unmatched to any gene: 18. The CDR3 is 20 residues long. The CDR3 loop reads CACDTLHTGDRGFNTDKLIF. In nucleotides, the CDR3 is TGTGCCTGTGACACCCTCCATACTGGGGATAGGGGATTTAACACCGATAAACTCATCTTT.

This clone was observed a handful of times. TCRdb lists the protein of a much larger clone for this DNA, which differs at residue 13, so this is likely a read error; the protein given here is translated from the DNA itself. The chain links TRDV2 to TRDJ1; no clear D. This CDR3 has 18 residues. The germline gives CDR1 GEAIGNYY, CDR2 EKD. Trimming stripped 1 base from V and 3 bases from J, with 23 bases between. The CDR3 loop reads CACDTAARTLANADKLIF. The DNA for the CDR3 is TGTGCCTGTGACACTGCCGCCCGAACCCTCGCAAACGCCGATAAACTCATCTTT.

This clone was detected only a few times. V usage is TRDV2 and J usage is TRDJ1, with TRDD3 as a possible D gene (6 bases). This CDR3 is built from 17 residues. V gave up 0 bases and J gave up 0 bases, with 16 bases separating them. The germline gives CDR1 GEAIGNYY, CDR2 EKD. Here the CDR3 DNA reads TGTGCCTGTGACACCGTTTCTGGGGACCAGTACACCGATAAACTCATCTTT. It is translated as CACDTVSGDQYTDKLIF.

The chain joins TRDV2 to TRDJ1; 10 positions match TRDD3. J gave up 2 bases and V 2 bases, and 4 bases lay outside the gene matches. The CDR3 loop spans 15 amino acids. Germline-derived CDR1 and CDR2 are GEAIGNYY and EKD. The CDR3 region is CACDKLGDTTDKLIF. CDR3 bases: TGTGCCTGTGACAAGTTGGGGGATACAACCGATAAACTCATCTTT.

For this clone: A much larger clone lies one base from this, so it may be a read error. The same CDR3 can be traced to other DNA sequences in this sample. The rearrangement joins TRDV2 to TRDJ3; 7 nucleotides line up with TRDD3. Germline loops: CDR1 GEAIGNYY, CDR2 EKD. The CDR3 loop spans 20 amino acids. In nucleotides, the CDR3 is TGTGCCTGCGACACCTTGGATACGACGGGTCGACGGGACGGAACCCGACAGATGTTTTTC. Amino acids: CACDTLDTTGRRDGTRQMFF.

About this clone itself: TCRdb pairs this DNA with a much larger clone's protein that differs at residue 6, likely a read error; the protein shown was translated from the DNA. V is TRDV2 and J is TRDJ1, with a weak D call TRDD3 (5 bases). The V gene's germline CDR1 is GEAIGNYY and CDR2 EKD. Trimming stripped 6 bases from V and 0 bases from J, with 16 bases between. The CDR3 is 15 amino acids. The CDR3 coding sequence is TGTGCCTGTTTCCGGCCGGGGAACGACACCGATAAACTCATCTTT. The encoded protein is CACFRPGNDTDKLIF.

Details on this clone: A far more abundant clone sits one base away, making this likely a read error. Within the sample, other DNA sequences also encode this same CDR3. The chain recombines TRDV2 with TRDJ1; 11 nucleotides match TRDD3. The CDR3 spans 18 residues. V dropped 1 base and J dropped 1; count of bases not matched to a gene: 10. Germline CDR1 is GEAIGNYY and CDR2 is EKD. In DNA, the CDR3 is TGTGCCTGTGACACTGTACTTGGGGGATACGGGTCCACCGATAAACTCATCTTT. Translated: CACDTVLGGYGSTDKLIF.

This clone ranks as medium-sized (0.01 to 0.1%). This may be a read error: a much more frequent sequence differs by one nucleotide. V and J are TRDV2 and TRDJ1; 7 bases align to TRDD3. The CDR3 is made up of 15 amino acids. Germline V gene lookup returns CDR1 GEAIGNYY and CDR2 EKD. Trimming took 3 bases from V and 2 from J; bases not matched to a gene: 8. Here the CDR3 DNA reads TGTGCCTGTGACTCCCTGGGGGCTACAACCGATAAACTCATCTTT. Translation: CACDSLGATTDKLIF.

Turning to this clone: With a much larger clone just one base away, this may be a read error. This chain uses TRDV2 with TRDJ1; 8 nucleotides agree with TRDD3. Per germline, CDR1 GEAIGNYY and CDR2 EKD. This CDR3 comprises 17 residues. The CDR3 loop is CARDTVGILGDTDKLIF. DNA of the CDR3: TGTGCCCGTGACACCGTGGGGATACTTGGGGACACCGATAAACTCATCTTT.

This clone is deemed large. This specimen includes other DNA sequences encoding the same CDR3. The rearrangement joins TRDV2 to TRDJ1; TRDD3 agrees at 10 bases. The germline CDR1 and CDR2 sequences are GEAIGNYY and EKD. Germline trimming cut 4 bases from V and 9 bases from J; bases unmatched to any gene: 10. The CDR3 is made up of 14 amino acids. The CDR3 DNA sequence: TGTGCCTGTGAGCATTTACTGGGGGATCGGGAACTCATCTTT. The encoded protein is CACEHLLGDRELIF.

By share, this clone counts as large. The rearrangement uses TRDV2 and TRDJ3, with TRDD3 as a possible D gene (5 bases). This CDR3 region has 18 residues. V gave up 0 bases and J gave up 0 bases, with 11 bases separating them. CDR1 is GEAIGNYY and CDR2 is EKD in the germline V gene. CDR3 region: CACDTGGPSSWDTRQMFF. CDR3 bases: TGTGCCTGTGACACCGGGGGGCCGAGCTCCTGGGACACCCGACAGATGTTTTTC.

This clone has just a few counts. A far larger clone lies a single base away; this is likely a read error. Other DNA sequences in the sample encode the same CDR3. V is TRDV2 and J is TRDJ1, with D perhaps assigned TRDD1 or TRDD3 (6 bases each). CDR1 is GEAIGNYY, CDR2 EKD, per germline. The V end lost 3 bases, the J end lost 0 bases, and 25 bases lay between the germline ends. This CDR3 has 19 residues. This chain's CDR3 is CACDEISLGDTSYTDKLIF. Here the CDR3 DNA reads TGTGCCTGTGACGAAATATCACTGGGAGATACTTCGTACACCGATAAACTCATCTTT.

Judged by abundance, this clone is medium-sized. This chain links TRDV2 with TRDJ1, with TRDD3 matching over 12 bases. Germline-derived CDR1 and CDR2 are GEAIGNYY and EKD. Germline trimming cut 1 base from V and 4 bases from J; bases unmatched to any gene: 12. The CDR3 runs 18 residues. The CDR3 spells CACDTILLGDTRDDKLIF. CDR3 in DNA: TGTGCCTGTGACACTATTCTACTGGGGGATACAAGAGACGATAAACTCATCTTT.

This clone was counted only a few times. A much larger clone sits a single nucleotide away, making a read error possible. The rearrangement links TRDV2 to TRDJ1; 10 bases agree with TRDD3. CDR1 and CDR2 (germline): GEAIGNYY, EKD. CDR3 length equals 19 residues. CDR3 nucleotide sequence: TGTGCCTGGGACACCGTCGGTAGACTGGGGGATCGAAAGGCCGATAAACTCATCTTT. Its translation is CAWDTVGRLGDRKADKLIF.

On this clone: Given a much more abundant clone one base away, this may be a read error. Other DNA sequences in the same sample also yield this CDR3. The chain has TRDV2 and TRDJ1, with TRDD3 identical over 11 bases. Germline V gene data show CDR1 as GEAIGNYY and CDR2 as EKD. This CDR3 contains 16 residues. The DNA for the CDR3 is TGCGCCTGTGACAAGTTGGGGGATACGAACACCGATAAACTCATCTTT. Residues: CACDKLGDTNTDKLIF.

This clone was found a few times. The mismatch at residue 10 between this DNA's translation and the TCRdb protein of a much larger clone likely reflects a read error; the protein shown is translated from the DNA. This chain links TRDV2 with TRDJ1; the match to TRDD3 covers 7 bases. CDR3 length: 19 amino acids. The junction had 16 bases not matched to a gene; V was cut back by 1 base and J by 0 bases. Germline V gene data show CDR1 as GEAIGNYY and CDR2 as EKD. CDR3 in amino acids: CACDTVLTGVYQYTDKLIF. The CDR3 nucleotides read TGTGCCTGTGACACGGTCCTAACTGGGGTATACCAGTACACCGATAAACTCATCTTT.

Comment on this clone: This may stem from a read error, because a much larger clone lies one nucleotide away. Other DNA variants within this sample encode the same CDR3. The rearrangement uses TRDV2 and TRDJ1, with 8 bases fitting TRDD3. CDR3 size: 18 residues. Trimming took 3 bases from V and 10 from J; bases not matched to a gene: 24. Germline V gene data show CDR1 as GEAIGNYY and CDR2 as EKD. CDR3 coding DNA: TGTGCCTGTGACCCACTACTATCCCACACGGGGGATATGGCCGGACTCATCTTT. Its translation: CACDPLLSHTGDMAGLIF.

As regards this clone: A far larger clone lies a single base away; this is likely a read error. Other DNA sequences in this specimen translate into the identical CDR3. Here the CDR3 reads CACDTAGGDPGDTTKPLIF. CDR3 nucleotides: TGTGCCTGTGACACCGCGGGCGGGGATCCCGGGGATACTACCAAGCCCCTGATCTTT. The chain recombines TRDV2 with TRDJ4; 8 bases are shared with TRDD3. The ends lost 0 bases at V and 5 bases at J; junction bases unmatched: 22. In germline, CDR1 is GEAIGNYY, CDR2 EKD. This CDR3 is 19 amino acids long.

This clone showed up just a few times. TCRdb has a much larger clone's protein, which differs at residue 14 from the translation of this DNA, likely because of a read error; what is shown is the protein translated from the DNA. This chain uses TRDV2 with TRDJ3, with D possibly being TRDD3 (5 bases). This CDR3 is built from 16 residues. Germline V gene lookup returns CDR1 GEAIGNYY and CDR2 EKD. Here the CDR3 DNA reads TGTGCCTGTGACTCGATTAGCTCCTGGGACACCCGACAGGTGTTTTTC. Amino acid sequence: CACDSISSWDTRQVFF.

This clone was recorded a few times. This DNA's translation and the protein TCRdb lists, from a much larger clone, do not match at residue 13, likely due to a read error; the protein shown is translated from the DNA. The rearrangement links TRDV2 to TRDJ1; 12 nucleotides align to TRDD3. CDR3 length: 19 residues. Trimming removed 3 bases from V and 1 base from J; junction bases left unmatched: 14. Germline V gene data show CDR1 as GEAIGNYY and CDR2 as EKD. CDR3 sequence reads: CACDEISLGDTSCTDKLIF. As DNA, the CDR3 is TGTGCCTGTGACGAAATATCACTGGGGGATACTTCGTGCACCGATAAACTCATCTTT.

This clone has just a few counts. The likely explanation is a read error, given a far larger clone one base away. In the same sample, other DNA sequences code for this CDR3. This chain uses TRDV2 with TRDJ1; a weak D match, TRDD3 (6 bases). The CDR3 contains 17 residues. Per germline, CDR1 GEAIGNYY and CDR2 EKD. The CDR3 nucleotides read TGCGCCTGTGACAGCTTGATCCTGGGGACCGACACCGATAAACTCATCTTT. Translation gives CACDSLILGTDTDKLIF.

To note about this clone: The protein that TCRdb holds for this DNA derives from a much larger clone and differs from the translated DNA at residue 17, which likely indicates a read error; the protein shown here is translated from the DNA. The chain links TRDV2 to TRDJ3, with 10 nucleotides matching TRDD3. Germline V gene lookup returns CDR1 GEAIGNYY and CDR2 EKD. The CDR3 totals 19 residues. The CDR3 region is CACDTVGDTLSWDTRQTFF. CDR3 nucleotide sequence: TGTGCCTGTGACACCGTGGGGGATACACTCTCCTGGGACACCCGACAGACGTTTTTC.

A word on this clone: The protein TCRdb lists belongs to a much larger clone and differs from this DNA's translation at residue 9, which points to a read error; the protein shown is made from the DNA. The V call is TRDV2, the J call TRDJ1, with 7 nucleotides matching TRDD3. Germline values: CDR1 GEAIGNYY, CDR2 EKD. The V segment lost 4 bases and the J segment 0 bases; nucleotides outside the gene matches: 10. CDR3 length equals 16 residues. CDR3 region: CACDGLGALDTDKLIF. In DNA, the CDR3 is TGTGCCTGTGATGGCCTGGGGGCCCTAGACACCGATAAACTCATCTTT.

This clone was seen a handful of times. The protein TCRdb lists belongs to a much larger clone and differs from this DNA's translation at residue 3, which points to a read error; the protein shown is made from the DNA. The V gene is TRDV2, the J gene TRDJ1; no firm D call. Germline loops: CDR1 GEAIGNYY, CDR2 EKD. The CDR3 runs to 18 residues. The CDR3 DNA follows: TGTGCCCGTGACACCTTGTCCGGTCCCTCTACATACACCGATAAACTCATCTTT. Protein sequence: CARDTLSGPSTYTDKLIF.